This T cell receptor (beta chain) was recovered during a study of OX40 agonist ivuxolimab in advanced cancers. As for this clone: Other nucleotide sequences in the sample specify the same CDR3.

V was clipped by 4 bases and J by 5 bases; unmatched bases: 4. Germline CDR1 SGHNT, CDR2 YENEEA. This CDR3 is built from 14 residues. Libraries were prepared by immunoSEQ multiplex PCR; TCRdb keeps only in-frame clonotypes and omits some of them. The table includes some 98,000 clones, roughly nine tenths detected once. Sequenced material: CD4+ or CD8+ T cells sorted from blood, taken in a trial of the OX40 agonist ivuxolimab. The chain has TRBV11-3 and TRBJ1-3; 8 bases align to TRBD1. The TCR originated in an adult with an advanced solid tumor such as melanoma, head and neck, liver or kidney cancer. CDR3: CASSSGTGRNTIYF. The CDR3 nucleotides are TGTGCCAGCAGCTCAGGGACAGGACGAAACACCATATATTTT.